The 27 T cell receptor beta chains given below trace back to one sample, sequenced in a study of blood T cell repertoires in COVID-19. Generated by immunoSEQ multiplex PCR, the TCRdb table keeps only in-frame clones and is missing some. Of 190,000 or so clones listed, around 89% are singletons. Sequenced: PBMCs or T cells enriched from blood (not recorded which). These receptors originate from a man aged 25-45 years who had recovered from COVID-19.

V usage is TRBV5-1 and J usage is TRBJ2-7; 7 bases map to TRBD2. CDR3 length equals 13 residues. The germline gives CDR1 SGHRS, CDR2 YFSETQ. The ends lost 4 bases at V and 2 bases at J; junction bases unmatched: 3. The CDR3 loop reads CASSRGEPYEQYF. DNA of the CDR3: TGCGCCAGCAGCCGGGGGGAACCCTACGAGCAGTACTTC.

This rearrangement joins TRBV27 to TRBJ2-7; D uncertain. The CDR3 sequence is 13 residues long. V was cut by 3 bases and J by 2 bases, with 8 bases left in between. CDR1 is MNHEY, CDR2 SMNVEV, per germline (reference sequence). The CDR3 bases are TGTGCCAGCAGTTTCGGCGGCACCTACGAGCAGTACTTC. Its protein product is CASSFGGTYEQYF.

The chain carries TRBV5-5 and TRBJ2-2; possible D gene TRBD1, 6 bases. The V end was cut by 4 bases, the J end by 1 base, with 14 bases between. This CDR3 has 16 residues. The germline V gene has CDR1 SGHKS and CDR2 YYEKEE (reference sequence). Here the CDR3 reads CASSHRDTGNTGELFF. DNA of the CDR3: TGTGCCAGCAGCCACCGGGACACCGGGAACACCGGGGAGCTGTTTTTT.

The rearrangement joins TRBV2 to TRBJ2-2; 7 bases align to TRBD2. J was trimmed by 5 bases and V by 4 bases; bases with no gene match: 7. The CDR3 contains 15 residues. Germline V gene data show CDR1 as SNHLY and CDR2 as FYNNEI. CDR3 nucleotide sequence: TGTGCCAGCAGTGGCGGTAGCGGGCAAACCGGGGAGCTGTTTTTT. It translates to CASSGGSGQTGELFF.

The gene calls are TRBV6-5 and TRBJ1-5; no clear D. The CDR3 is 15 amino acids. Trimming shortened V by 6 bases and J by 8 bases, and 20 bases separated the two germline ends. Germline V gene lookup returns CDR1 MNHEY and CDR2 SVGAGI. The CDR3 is CASRYGRDGVEPQHF. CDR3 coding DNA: TGTGCCAGCAGGTACGGGAGGGATGGGGTTGAGCCCCAGCATTTT.

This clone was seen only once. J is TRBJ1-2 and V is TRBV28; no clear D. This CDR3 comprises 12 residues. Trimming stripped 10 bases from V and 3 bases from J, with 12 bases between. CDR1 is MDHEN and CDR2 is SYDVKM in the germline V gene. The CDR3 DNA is TGTGCCAACAGAGAGGGAGACTATGGCTACACCTTC. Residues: CANREGDYGYTF.

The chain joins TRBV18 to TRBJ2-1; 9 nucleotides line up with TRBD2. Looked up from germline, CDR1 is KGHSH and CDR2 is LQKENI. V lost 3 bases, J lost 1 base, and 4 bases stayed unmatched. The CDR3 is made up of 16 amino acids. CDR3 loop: CASSPAGGPSYNEQFF. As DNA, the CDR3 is TGTGCCAGCTCACCGGCGGGAGGGCCGTCCTACAATGAGCAGTTCTTC.

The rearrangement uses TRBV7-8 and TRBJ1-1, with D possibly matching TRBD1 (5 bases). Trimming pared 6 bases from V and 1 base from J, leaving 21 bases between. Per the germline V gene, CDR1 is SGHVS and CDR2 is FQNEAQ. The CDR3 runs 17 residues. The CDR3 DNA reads TGTGCCAGCAGGGGTGGTCAGGGCTTCTATCGGAACACTGAAGCTTTCTTT. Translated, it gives CASRGGQGFYRNTEAFF.

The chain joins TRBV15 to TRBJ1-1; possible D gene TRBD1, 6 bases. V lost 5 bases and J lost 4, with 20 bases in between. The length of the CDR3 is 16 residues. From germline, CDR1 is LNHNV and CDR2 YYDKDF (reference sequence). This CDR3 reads CATSGGDFTGITEAFF. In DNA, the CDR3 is TGTGCCACCAGCGGAGGTGATTTCACAGGGATCACTGAAGCTTTCTTT.

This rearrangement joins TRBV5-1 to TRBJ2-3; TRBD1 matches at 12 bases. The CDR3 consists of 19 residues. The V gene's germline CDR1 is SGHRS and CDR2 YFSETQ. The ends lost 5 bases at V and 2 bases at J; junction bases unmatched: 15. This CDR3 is CASRLFYLRDRGHTDTQYF. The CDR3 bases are TGCGCCAGCAGGTTGTTTTACCTCCGGGACAGGGGGCACACAGATACGCAGTATTTT. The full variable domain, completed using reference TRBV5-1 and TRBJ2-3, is KAGVTQTPRYLIKTRGQQVTLSCSPISGHRSVSWYQQTPGQGLQFLFEYFSETQRNKGNFPGRFSGRQFSNSRSEMNVSTLELGDSALYLCASRLFYLRDRGHTDTQYFGPGTRLTVL.

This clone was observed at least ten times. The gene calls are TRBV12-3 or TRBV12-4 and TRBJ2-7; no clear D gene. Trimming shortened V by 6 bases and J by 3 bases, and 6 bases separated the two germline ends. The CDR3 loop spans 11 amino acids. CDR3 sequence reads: CASSRGYEQYF. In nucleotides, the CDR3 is TGTGCCAGCAGCCGCGGCTACGAGCAGTACTTC.

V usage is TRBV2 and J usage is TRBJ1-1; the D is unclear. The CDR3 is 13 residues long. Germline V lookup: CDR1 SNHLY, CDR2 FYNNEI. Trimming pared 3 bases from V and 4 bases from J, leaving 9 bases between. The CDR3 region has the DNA TGTGCCAGCAGTGACTTCGGGAGCACTGAAGCTTTCTTT. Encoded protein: CASSDFGSTEAFF.

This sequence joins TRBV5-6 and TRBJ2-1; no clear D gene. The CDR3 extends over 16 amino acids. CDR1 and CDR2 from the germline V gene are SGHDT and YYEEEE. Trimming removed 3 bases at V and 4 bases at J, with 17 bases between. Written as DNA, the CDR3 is TGTGCCAGCAGCTCCCTCTTAGAGCCCGTTTACAATGAGCAGTTCTTC. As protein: CASSSLLEPVYNEQFF.

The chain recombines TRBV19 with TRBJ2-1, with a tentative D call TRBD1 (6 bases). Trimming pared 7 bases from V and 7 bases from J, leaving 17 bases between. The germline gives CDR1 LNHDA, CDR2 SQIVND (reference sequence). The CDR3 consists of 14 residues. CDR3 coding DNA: TGTGCCAGTACCGATTGGGCACAGGGAAATGAGCAGTTCTTC. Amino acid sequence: CASTDWAQGNEQFF.

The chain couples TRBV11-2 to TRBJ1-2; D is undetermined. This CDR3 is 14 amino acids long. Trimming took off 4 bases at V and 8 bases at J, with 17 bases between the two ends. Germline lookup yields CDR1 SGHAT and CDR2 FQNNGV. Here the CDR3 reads CASSYSRPPGGYTF. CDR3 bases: TGTGCCAGCAGCTATAGCCGGCCTCCTGGAGGCTACACCTTC.

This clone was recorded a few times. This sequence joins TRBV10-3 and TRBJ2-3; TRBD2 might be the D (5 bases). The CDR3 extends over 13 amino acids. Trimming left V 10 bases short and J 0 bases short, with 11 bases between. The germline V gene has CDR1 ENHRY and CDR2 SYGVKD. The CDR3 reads CATFSDSTDTQYF. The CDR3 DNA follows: TGTGCCACGTTTAGCGATAGCACAGATACGCAGTATTTT.

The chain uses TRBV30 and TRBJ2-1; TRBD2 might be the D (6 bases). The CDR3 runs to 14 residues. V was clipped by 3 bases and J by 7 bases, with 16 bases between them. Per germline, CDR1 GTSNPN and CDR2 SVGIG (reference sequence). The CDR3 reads CAWRSREIRNEQFF. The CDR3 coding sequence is TGTGCCTGGAGGAGTCGGGAGATTCGGAATGAGCAGTTCTTC.

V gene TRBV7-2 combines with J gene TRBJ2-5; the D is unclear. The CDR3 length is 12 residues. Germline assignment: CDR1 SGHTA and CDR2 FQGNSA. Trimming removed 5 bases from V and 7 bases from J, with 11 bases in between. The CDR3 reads CASSQEVGTQYF. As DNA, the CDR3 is TGTGCCAGCAGCCAAGAGGTTGGGACCCAGTACTTC.

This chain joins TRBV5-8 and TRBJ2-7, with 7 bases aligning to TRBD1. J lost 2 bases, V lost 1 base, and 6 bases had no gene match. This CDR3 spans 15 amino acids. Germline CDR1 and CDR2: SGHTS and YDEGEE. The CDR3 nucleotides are TGTGCCAGCAGCTTGTTACAGGGGAGTGCCTACGAGCAGTACTTC. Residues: CASSLLQGSAYEQYF.

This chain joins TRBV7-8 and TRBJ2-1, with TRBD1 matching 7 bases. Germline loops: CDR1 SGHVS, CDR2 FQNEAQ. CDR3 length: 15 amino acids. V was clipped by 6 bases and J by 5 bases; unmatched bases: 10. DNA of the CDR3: TGTGCCAGCAGAACCAGGACAGGAAGTCACAATGAGCAGTTCTTC. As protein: CASRTRTGSHNEQFF. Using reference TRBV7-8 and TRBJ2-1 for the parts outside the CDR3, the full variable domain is GAGVSQSPRYKVAKRGQDVALRCDPISGHVSLFWYQQALGQGPEFLTYFQNEAQLDKSGLPSDRFFAERPEGSVSTLKIQRTQQEDSAVYLCASRTRTGSHNEQFFGPGTRLTVL.

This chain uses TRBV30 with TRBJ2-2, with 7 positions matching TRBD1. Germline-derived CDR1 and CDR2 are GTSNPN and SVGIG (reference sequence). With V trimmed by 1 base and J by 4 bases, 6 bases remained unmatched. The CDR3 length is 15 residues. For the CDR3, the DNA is TGTGCCTGGAGTGCGATACAGGGGTCCACCGGGGAGCTGTTTTTT. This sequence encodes CAWSAIQGSTGELFF.

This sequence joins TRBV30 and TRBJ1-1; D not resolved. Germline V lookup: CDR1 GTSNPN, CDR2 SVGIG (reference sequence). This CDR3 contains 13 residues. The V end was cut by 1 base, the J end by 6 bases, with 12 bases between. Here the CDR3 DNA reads TGTGCCTGGAGTGAGGAGAAGGCGGCTGAAGCTTTCTTT. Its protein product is CAWSEEKAAEAFF.

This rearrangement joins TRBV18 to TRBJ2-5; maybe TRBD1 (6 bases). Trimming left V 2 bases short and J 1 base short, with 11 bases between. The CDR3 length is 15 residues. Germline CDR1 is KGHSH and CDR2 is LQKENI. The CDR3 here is CASSPWEQGQETQYF. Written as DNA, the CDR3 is TGTGCCAGCTCACCATGGGAACAGGGCCAAGAGACCCAGTACTTC. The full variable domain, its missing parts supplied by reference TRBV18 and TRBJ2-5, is NAGVMQNPRHLVRRRGQEARLRCSPMKGHSHVYWYRQLPEEGLKFMVYLQKENIIDESGMPKERFSAEFPKEGPSILRIQQVVRGDSAAYFCASSPWEQGQETQYFGPGTRLLVL.

The CDR3 loop is CASRPSPGDEKLFF. The CDR3 DNA follows: TGTGCCAGCAGACCCAGCCCAGGGGACGAAAAACTGTTTTTT. This chain joins TRBV7-9 and TRBJ1-4; weak D call: TRBD1 (6 bases). The CDR3 runs 14 residues. V gave up 6 bases and J gave up 8 bases, with 16 bases separating them. Germline V gives CDR1 SEHNR, CDR2 FQNEAQ (reference sequence).

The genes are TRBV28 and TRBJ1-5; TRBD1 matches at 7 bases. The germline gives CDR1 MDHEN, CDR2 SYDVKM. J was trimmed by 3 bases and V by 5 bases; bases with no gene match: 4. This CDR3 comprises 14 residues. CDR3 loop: CASSRQGLNQPQHF. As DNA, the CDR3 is TGTGCCAGCAGTCGACAGGGACTCAATCAGCCCCAGCATTTT.

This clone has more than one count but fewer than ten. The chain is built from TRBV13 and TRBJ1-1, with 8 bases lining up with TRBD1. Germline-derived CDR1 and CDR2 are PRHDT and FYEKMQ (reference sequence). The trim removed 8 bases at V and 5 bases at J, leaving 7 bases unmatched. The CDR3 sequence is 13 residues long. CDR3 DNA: TGTGCCAGCGCGACAGGGGTGGGTACTGAAGCTTTCTTT. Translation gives CASATGVGTEAFF.

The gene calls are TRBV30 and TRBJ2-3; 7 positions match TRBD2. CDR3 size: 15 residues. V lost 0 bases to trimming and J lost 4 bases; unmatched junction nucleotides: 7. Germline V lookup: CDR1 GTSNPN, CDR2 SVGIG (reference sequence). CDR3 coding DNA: TGTGCCTGGAGTGTAAAGGGAGCGGGATCAGATACGCAGTATTTT. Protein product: CAWSVKGAGSDTQYF. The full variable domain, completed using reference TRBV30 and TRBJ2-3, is SQTIHQWPATLVQPVGSPLSLECTVEGTSNPNLYWYRQAAGRGLQLLFYSVGIGQISSEVPQNLSASRPQDRQFILSSKKLLLSDSGFYLCAWSVKGAGSDTQYFGPGTRLTVL.